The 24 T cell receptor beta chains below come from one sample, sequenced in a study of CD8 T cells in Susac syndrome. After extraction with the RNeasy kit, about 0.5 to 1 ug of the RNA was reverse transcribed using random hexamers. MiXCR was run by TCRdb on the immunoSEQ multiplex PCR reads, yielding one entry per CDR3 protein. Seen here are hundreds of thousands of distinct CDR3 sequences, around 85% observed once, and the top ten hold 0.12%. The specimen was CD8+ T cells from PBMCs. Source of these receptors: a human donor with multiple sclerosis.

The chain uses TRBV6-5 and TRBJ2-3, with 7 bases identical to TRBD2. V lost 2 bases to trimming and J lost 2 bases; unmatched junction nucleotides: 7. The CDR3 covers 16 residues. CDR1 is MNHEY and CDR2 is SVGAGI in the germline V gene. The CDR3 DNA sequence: TGTGCCAGCAGTTACGGCGGCGGGGGATTCACAGATACGCAGTATTTT. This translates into CASSYGGGGFTDTQYF.

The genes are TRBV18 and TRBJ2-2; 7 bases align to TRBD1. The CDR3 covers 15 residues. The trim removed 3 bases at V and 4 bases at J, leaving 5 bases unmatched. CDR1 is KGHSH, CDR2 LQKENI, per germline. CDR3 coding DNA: TGTGCCAGCTCACCCTGGTCAGGGGGCACCGGGGAGCTGTTTTTT. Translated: CASSPWSGGTGELFF.

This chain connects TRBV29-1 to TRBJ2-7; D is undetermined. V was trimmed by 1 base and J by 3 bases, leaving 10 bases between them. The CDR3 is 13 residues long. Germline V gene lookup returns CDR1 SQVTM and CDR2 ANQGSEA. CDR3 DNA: TGCAGCGTTGAAGGGGGATTGAGCTACGAGCAGTACTTC. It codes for CSVEGGLSYEQYF.

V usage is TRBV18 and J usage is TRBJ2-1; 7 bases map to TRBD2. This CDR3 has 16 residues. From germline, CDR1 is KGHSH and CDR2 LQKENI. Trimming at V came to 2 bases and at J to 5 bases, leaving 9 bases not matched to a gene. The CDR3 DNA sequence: TGTGCCAGCTCACCAAGCGCGGGAGTGGTGGACAATGAGCAGTTCTTC. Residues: CASSPSAGVVDNEQFF.

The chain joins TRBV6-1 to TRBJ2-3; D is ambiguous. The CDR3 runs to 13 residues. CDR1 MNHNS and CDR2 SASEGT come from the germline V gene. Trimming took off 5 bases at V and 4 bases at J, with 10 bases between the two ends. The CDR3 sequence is CASSTNSADTQYF. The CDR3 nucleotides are TGTGCCAGCAGTACAAATTCCGCAGATACGCAGTATTTT.

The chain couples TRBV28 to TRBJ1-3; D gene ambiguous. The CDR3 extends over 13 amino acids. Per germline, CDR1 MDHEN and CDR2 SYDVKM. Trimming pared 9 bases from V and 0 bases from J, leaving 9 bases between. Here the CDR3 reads CARKGYSGNTIYF. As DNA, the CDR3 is TGTGCCAGGAAAGGCTACTCTGGAAACACCATATATTTT.

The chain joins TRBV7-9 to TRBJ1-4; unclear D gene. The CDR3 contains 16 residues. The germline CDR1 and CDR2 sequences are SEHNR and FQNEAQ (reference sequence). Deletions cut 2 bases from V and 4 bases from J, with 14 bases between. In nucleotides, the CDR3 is TGTGCCAGCAGCTTAAAGTCCGGGGTCGTTAATGAAAAACTGTTTTTT. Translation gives CASSLKSGVVNEKLFF.

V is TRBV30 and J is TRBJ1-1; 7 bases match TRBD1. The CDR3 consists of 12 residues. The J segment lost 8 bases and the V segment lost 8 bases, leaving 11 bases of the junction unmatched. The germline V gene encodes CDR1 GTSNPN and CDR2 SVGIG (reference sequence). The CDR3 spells CATSWGQTEAFF. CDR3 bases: TGTGCCACCTCATGGGGACAGACAGAAGCTTTCTTT.

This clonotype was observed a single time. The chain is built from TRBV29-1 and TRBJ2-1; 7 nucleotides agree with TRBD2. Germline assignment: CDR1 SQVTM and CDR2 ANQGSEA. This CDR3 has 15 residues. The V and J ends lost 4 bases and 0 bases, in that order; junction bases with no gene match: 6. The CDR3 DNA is TGCAGCGTTGTTCCCCTAGCGGACTCCTACAATGAGCAGTTCTTC. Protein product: CSVVPLADSYNEQFF.

In nucleotides, the CDR3 is TGTGCCAGCAGCGTGAACATGAACACTGAAGCTTTCTTT. This encodes CASSVNMNTEAFF. J is TRBJ1-1 and V is TRBV7-9; D gene unclear. The CDR3 spans 13 residues. The germline V gene has CDR1 SEHNR and CDR2 FQNEAQ (reference sequence). V was shortened by 5 bases and J by 0 bases, with 7 bases between the two germline ends.

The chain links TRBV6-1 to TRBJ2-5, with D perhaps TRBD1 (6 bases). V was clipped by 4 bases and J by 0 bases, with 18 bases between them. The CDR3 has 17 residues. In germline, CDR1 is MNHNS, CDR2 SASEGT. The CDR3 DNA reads TGTGCCAGCAGTGGAGGACAGAGAGCGCCATACCAAGAGACCCAGTACTTC. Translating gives CASSGGQRAPYQETQYF.

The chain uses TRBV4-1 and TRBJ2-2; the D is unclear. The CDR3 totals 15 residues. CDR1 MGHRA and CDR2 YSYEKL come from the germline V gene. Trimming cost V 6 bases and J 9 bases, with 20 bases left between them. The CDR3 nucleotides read TGCGCCAGCAGTCTCCGCCTGCCATTAATCAGGGAGCTGTTTTTT. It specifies CASSLRLPLIRELFF.

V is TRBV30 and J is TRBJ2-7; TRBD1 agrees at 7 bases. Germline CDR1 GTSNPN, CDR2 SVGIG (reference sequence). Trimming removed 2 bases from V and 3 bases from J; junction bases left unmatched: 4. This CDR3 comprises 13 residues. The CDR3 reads CAWSTGQVYEQYF. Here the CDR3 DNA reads TGTGCCTGGAGTACCGGACAGGTCTACGAGCAGTACTTC.

This chain's CDR3 is CSVDRGTSGGAIINEQFF. The CDR3 DNA follows: TGCAGCGTTGACCGAGGGACTAGCGGGGGAGCAATTATCAATGAGCAGTTCTTC. This chain joins TRBV29-1 and TRBJ2-1; TRBD2 agrees at 14 bases. CDR1 is SQVTM, CDR2 ANQGSEA, per germline. With V trimmed by 3 bases and J by 6 bases, 13 bases remained unmatched. The CDR3 runs to 18 residues.

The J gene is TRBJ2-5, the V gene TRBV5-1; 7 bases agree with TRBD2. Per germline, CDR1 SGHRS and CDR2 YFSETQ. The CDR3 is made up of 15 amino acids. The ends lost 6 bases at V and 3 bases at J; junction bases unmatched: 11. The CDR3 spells CASNPSRGGKETQYF. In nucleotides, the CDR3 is TGCGCCAGCAATCCCTCTCGCGGGGGAAAAGAGACCCAGTACTTC.

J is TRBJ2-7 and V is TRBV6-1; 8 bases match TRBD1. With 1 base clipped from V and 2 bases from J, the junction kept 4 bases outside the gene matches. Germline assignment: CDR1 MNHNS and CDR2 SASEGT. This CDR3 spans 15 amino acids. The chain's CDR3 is CASSEGTGHTYEQYF. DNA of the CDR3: TGTGCCAGCAGTGAAGGGACAGGGCACACCTACGAGCAGTACTTC.

CDR3 residues: CASSWGTGDTDTQYF. CDR3 sequence (DNA): TGTGCCAGCAGTTGGGGGACAGGGGATACAGATACGCAGTATTTT. V usage is TRBV27 and J usage is TRBJ2-3; 10 bases match TRBD1. V trimming: 4 bases; J trimming: 3 bases; junction bases outside the gene matches: 4. The CDR3 extends over 15 amino acids. The germline V gene encodes CDR1 MNHEY and CDR2 SMNVEV (reference sequence).

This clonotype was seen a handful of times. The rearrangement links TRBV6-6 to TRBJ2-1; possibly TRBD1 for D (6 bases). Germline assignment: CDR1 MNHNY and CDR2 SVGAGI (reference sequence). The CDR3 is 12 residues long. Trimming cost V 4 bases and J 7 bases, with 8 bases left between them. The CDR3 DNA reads TGTGCCAGCAGTTGGACAGATAATGAGCAGTTCTTC. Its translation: CASSWTDNEQFF.

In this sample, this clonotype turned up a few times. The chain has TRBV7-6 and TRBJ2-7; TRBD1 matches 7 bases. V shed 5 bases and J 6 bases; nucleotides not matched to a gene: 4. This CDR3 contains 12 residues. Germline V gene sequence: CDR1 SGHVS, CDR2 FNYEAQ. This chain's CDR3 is CASSDDRAEQYF. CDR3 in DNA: TGTGCCAGCAGCGACGACAGGGCCGAGCAGTACTTC.

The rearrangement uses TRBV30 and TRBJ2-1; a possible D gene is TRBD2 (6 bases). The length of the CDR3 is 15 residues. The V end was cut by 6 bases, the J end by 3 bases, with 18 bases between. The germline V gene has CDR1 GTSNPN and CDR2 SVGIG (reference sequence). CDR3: CACPKEGPLYNEQFF. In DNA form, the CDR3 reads TGTGCCTGCCCTAAGGAGGGCCCTCTCTACAATGAGCAGTTCTTC.

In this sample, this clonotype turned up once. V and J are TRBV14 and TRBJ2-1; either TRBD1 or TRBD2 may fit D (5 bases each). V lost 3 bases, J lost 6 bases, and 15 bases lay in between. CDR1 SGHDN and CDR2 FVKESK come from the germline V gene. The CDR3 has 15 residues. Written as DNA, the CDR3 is TGTGCCAGCAGCCATCCGGGACCGACTCCCAATGAGCAGTTCTTC. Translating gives CASSHPGPTPNEQFF.

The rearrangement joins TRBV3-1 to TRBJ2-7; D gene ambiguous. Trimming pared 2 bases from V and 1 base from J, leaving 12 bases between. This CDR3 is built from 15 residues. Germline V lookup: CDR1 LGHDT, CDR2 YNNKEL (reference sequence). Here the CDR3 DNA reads TGTGCCAGCAGCCAAAAAGACACCGATTCCTACGAGCAGTACTTC. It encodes CASSQKDTDSYEQYF.

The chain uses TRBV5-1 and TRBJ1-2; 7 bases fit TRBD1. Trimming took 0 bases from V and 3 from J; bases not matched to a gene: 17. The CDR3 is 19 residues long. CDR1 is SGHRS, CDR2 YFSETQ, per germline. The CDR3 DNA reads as TGCGCCAGCAGCTTGGTGCTCGGGACAGCCCAGCCACTCTACTATGGCTACACCTTC. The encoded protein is CASSLVLGTAQPLYYGYTF.

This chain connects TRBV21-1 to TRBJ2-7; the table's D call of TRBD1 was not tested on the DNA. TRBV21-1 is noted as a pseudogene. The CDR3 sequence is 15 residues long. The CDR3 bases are TGTGCCAGCAGCAAAGCGGGACAGGGGGTGAACGAGCAGTACTTC. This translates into CASSKAGQGVNEQYF.